This is a list of T cell receptor beta chains from one sample in a study of cytomegalovirus exposure and HLA in healthy donors. Libraries were prepared by immunoSEQ multiplex PCR; TCRdb keeps only in-frame clonotypes and omits some of them. The sample shows approximately 59,000 clones, 60% to 65% of them seen only once. Material for sequencing was PBMCs. These TCRs come from a man aged 30 to 45 in good health and CMV-seronegative. CDR3s include the opening cysteine and the closing phenylalanine or tryptophan. A D gene is named only where the DNA matches it firmly. For some rows the clone size is stated as once, few or many, or as a class when expanded; others skip it.

clone size | D gene | J gene | V gene | CDR3 DNA | CDR3 protein
- | TRBD2 | TRBJ2-1 | TRBV7-9 | TGTGCCAGCAGCCCGGGTTTAGCGGGGGGGATCAATGAGCAGTTCTTC | CASSPGLAGGINEQFF
- | - | TRBJ1-1 | TRBV7-9 | TGTGCCAGCAGCTTAGGCCCCAGGGGAAACACTGAAGCTTTCTTT | CASSLGPRGNTEAFF
once | - | TRBJ2-7 | TRBV29-1 | TGCAGCGTTGGCGACAGGTCCTACGAGCAGTACTTC | CSVGDRSYEQYF
few | TRBD1 | TRBJ1-2 | TRBV14 | TGTGCCAGCGGACAGGGTAACTATGGCTACACCTTC | CASGQGNYGYTF
- | - | TRBJ1-2 | TRBV10-3 | TGTGCCATCAGTGAGTCCCAGGCTTTTGGCTACACCTTC | CAISESQAFGYTF
few | - | TRBJ1-2 | TRBV6-5 | TGTGCCAGCAGTCGGGAGGGGAGTCCGGTCTATGGCTACACCTTC | CASSREGSPVYGYTF
- | TRBD2 | TRBJ2-7 | TRBV7-8 | TGTGCCAGCAGCTTACTAGCGGCTTACGAGCAGTACTTC | CASSLLAAYEQYF
- | TRBD1 | TRBJ2-5 | TRBV30 | TGTGCCTGGGACAGGGACCAAGAGACCCAGTACTTC | CAWDRDQETQYF
- | - | TRBJ1-4 | TRBV14 | TGTGCCAGCAGCCACGGCCAGGGAGGGCCAAAACTGTTTTTT | CASSHGQGGPKLFF
few | - | TRBJ1-2 | TRBV7-9 | TGTGCCAGCAGCCCGTTTTTGTACAGGGCGGATGATGATGGCTACACCTTC | CASSPFLYRADDDGYTF
few | TRBD2 | TRBJ2-1 | TRBV7-2 | TGTGCCAGCAGCTTTGGCGGGGGGAGAAATGAGCAGTTCTTC | CASSFGGGRNEQFF
- | - | TRBJ2-1 | TRBV4-1 | TGCGCCAGCAGCCAAGATCATAGCGGATCCAATGAGCAGTTCTTC | CASSQDHSGSNEQFF
- | TRBD1 | TRBJ1-3 | TRBV7-6 | TGTGCCAGCAGCGCGGGACAGGGGCAACTTCCAAACACCATATATTTT | CASSAGQGQLPNTIYF
- | TRBD1 | TRBJ1-6 | TRBV2 | TGTGCCAGCAGTGAAGCTTTGACAGGGTATAATTCACCCCTCCACTTT | CASSEALTGYNSPLHF
few | - | TRBJ2-7 | TRBV5-1 | TGCGCCAGCAGCTTGGGGGACTCCTCCTACGAGCAGTACTTC | CASSLGDSSYEQYF
- | - | TRBJ1-2 | TRBV9 | TGTGCCAGCAGCGTAGTGGAGGGTCTGGGCTACACCTTC | CASSVVEGLGYTF
medium-sized | - | TRBJ2-7 | TRBV4-2 | TGTGCCAGCAGCCAGGCAAACTACGAGCAGTACTTC | CASSQANYEQYF
- | - | TRBJ2-7 | TRBV28 | TGTGCCAGCAGCCTTAGCTCCTACGAGCAGTACTTC | CASSLSSYEQYF
- | - | TRBJ2-5 | TRBV4-1 | TGCGCCAGCAGCCAAGAGGGACAAAGAGGAGAGACCCAGTACTTC | CASSQEGQRGETQYF
few | - | TRBJ1-5 | TRBV6-1 | TGTGCCAGCAGTGAAGTCGGGGGAAGCAATCAGCCCCAGCATTTT | CASSEVGGSNQPQHF
few | TRBD2 | TRBJ2-1 | TRBV6-5 | TGTGCCAGCAGTCCGGTAGCGGGTGCCTACAATGAGCAGTTCTTC | CASSPVAGAYNEQFF
- | - | TRBJ2-2 | TRBV2 | TGTGCCAGCAGTGAAGCCTTGAGGGAGAACACCGGGGAGCTGTTTTTT | CASSEALRENTGELFF
- | TRBD1 | TRBJ1-1 | TRBV15 | TGTGCCACCAGCAGGGACAGGGGGCTAAACACTGAAGCTTTCTTT | CATSRDRGLNTEAFF
- | - | TRBJ2-6 | TRBV6-1 | TGTGCCAGCAGCGTAGGAGGGACTGGGGCCAACGTCCTGACTTTC | CASSVGGTGANVLTF
- | TRBD1 | TRBJ2-4 | TRBV4-1 | TGCGCCAGCAGCCATTCCGGGACAGGGAAAAACATTCAGTACTTC | CASSHSGTGKNIQYF
- | TRBD1 | TRBJ1-2 | TRBV12-5 | TGTGCTAGTGGTTTGAGCGGGACAGGGATCCCGTATGGCTACACCTTC | CASGLSGTGIPYGYTF
few | - | TRBJ2-7 | TRBV29-1 | TGCAGCGTTGAGGCTACGGGGAGCTCCTACGAGCAGTACTTC | CSVEATGSSYEQYF
- | - | TRBJ2-7 | TRBV4-1 | TGCGCCAGCAGCCTCGATCACCAGGGCTCCTACGAGCAGTACTTC | CASSLDHQGSYEQYF
few | - | TRBJ2-7 | TRBV6-5 | TGTGCCAGCAGTTTAGGGCAGGGAAGGGCTGAGCAGTACTTC | CASSLGQGRAEQYF
- | - | TRBJ1-5 | TRBV2 | TGTGCCAGCAGTGGGGAACAGGGAGAAGCTCAGCCCCAGCATTTT | CASSGEQGEAQPQHF
few | - | TRBJ1-2 | TRBV5-1 | TGCGCCAGCAGCCTAGACTGGAGGGGCTACACCTTC | CASSLDWRGYTF